Presented here are 24 T cell receptor beta chains from one specimen sequenced in a study of vaccination effects on CD4 cells after COVID-19. Prior to sequencing, the ViraFEST assay stimulated PBMC with viral peptide pools, which expanded the antigen-specific CD4+ T cells. Between days 10 and 11 of culture, CD4+ T cells were separated out. Two-dose BNT162b2 or mRNA-1273 vaccination was given to participants. For these receptors, no antigen is known. Generated by immunoSEQ multiplex PCR, the TCRdb table keeps only in-frame clones and is missing some. Here the sample spans 27,000 or so clones, about 80% being singletons. The source was CD4+ T cells from PBMCs cultured with HCoV-NL63 spike peptides, collected after COVID-19 vaccination. These receptors were taken from a human donor who received a COVID-19 vaccine. Some clones in this sample may be carry-over from other donors' samples.

The chain has TRBV19 and TRBJ2-5; D unresolved. Trimming shortened V by 3 bases and J by 2 bases, and 7 bases separated the two germline ends. This CDR3 contains 13 residues. Germline values: CDR1 LNHDA, CDR2 SQIVND (reference sequence). The DNA for the CDR3 is TGTGCCAGTAGTATGAGTCGGCAAGAGACCCAGTACTTC. It is translated as CASSMSRQETQYF.

This CDR3 is CASSHWGGQPQHF. DNA of the CDR3: TGTGCCAGCAGCCACTGGGGTGGACAGCCCCAGCATTTT. The chain couples TRBV3-1 (or the pseudogene TRBV3-2) to TRBJ1-5, with D unresolved. Germline V lookup: CDR1 LGHDT, CDR2 YNNKEL (reference sequence). The CDR3 has 13 residues. With 3 bases removed from V and 7 bases from J, the gap between germline ends came to 10 bases.

The chain recombines TRBV10-3 with TRBJ2-5, with no clear D. The CDR3 length is 12 residues. Germline assignment: CDR1 ENHRY and CDR2 SYGVKD. Trimming cost V 1 base and J 5 bases, with 5 bases left between them. DNA for the CDR3: TGTGCCATCAGTGAGTTCCGTGAGACCCAGTACTTC. It is translated as CAISEFRETQYF.

The chain recombines TRBV7-3 with TRBJ2-2; D possibly corresponds to TRBD2 (7 bases). CDR3 length: 18 amino acids. Germline loops: CDR1 SGHTA, CDR2 FQGTGA. V lost 0 bases to trimming and J lost 6 bases, with 20 bases between them. The CDR3 DNA reads TGTGCCAGCAGCTTAACAAGGCCACAAGGGGGGGATTCCGGGGAGCTGTTTTTT. It specifies CASSLTRPQGGDSGELFF.

The CDR3, as DNA: TGTGCCAGCAGCTTAGCGATTAGGGGGCTGGACACTGAAGCTTTCTTT. It translates to CASSLAIRGLDTEAFF. V is TRBV7-9 and J is TRBJ1-1, with TRBD1 identical over 7 bases. Germline lookup yields CDR1 SEHNR and CDR2 FQNEAQ (reference sequence). This CDR3 contains 16 residues. After removal of 0 bases from V and 3 bases from J, the junction contained 7 bases not matched to a gene.

The chain uses TRBV10-2 and TRBJ2-7, with D possibly matching TRBD1 (5 bases). Germline CDR1 reads WSHSY; CDR2 reads SAAADI. The CDR3 has 14 residues. The germline V and J ends were trimmed by 7 bases and 0 bases, with 13 bases remaining between them. This chain's CDR3 is CASTNRPNSYEQYV. In DNA, the CDR3 is TGCGCCAGCACCAACAGGCCTAACTCCTACGAGCAGTACGTC.

This clone occurred once. V gene TRBV6-5 combines with J gene TRBJ2-5; D is unresolved. Trimming removed 7 bases from V and 5 bases from J, with 14 bases in between. The CDR3 totals 13 residues. Germline V gene lookup returns CDR1 MNHEY and CDR2 SVGAGI. CDR3 sequence reads: CASTRHRAETQYF. The DNA of the CDR3 is TGTGCCAGCACCAGACATCGGGCGGAGACCCAGTACTTC.

This chain uses TRBV19 with TRBJ1-4; no firm D call. Looked up from germline, CDR1 is LNHDA and CDR2 is SQIVND (reference sequence). The V and J ends lost 9 bases and 15 bases respectively, with 17 bases between them. The CDR3 spans 11 residues. The CDR3 DNA is TGTGCCAGCCAATCGGGTTACCAGGTGTTTTTT. Encoded protein: CASQSGYQVFF.

This chain connects TRBV5-8 to TRBJ1-1; no definite D call. Germline-derived CDR1 and CDR2 are SGHTS and YDEGEE. Trimming shortened V by 1 base and J by 5 bases, and 3 bases separated the two germline ends. This CDR3 region has 11 residues. CDR3 bases: TGTGCCAGCAGCTTGTATACTGAAGCTTTCTTT. Translated: CASSLYTEAFF.

The rearrangement uses TRBV6-5 and TRBJ2-3; D unclear. From germline, CDR1 is MNHEY and CDR2 SVGAGI. Trimming took off 7 bases at V and 0 bases at J, with 11 bases between the two ends. The CDR3 consists of 14 residues. CDR3 amino acids: CASKWQTSTDTQYF. The CDR3 DNA is TGTGCCAGCAAGTGGCAAACTAGCACAGATACGCAGTATTTT.

The chain uses TRBV20-1 and TRBJ1-3; D gene unclear. Germline CDR1 DFQATT, CDR2 SNEGSKA (reference sequence). CDR3 length: 15 residues. Trimming left V 3 bases short and J 0 bases short, with 12 bases between. The CDR3 nucleotides read TGCAGTGCTAGTCCGCCGGGAAGCTCTGGAAACACCATATATTTT. It specifies CSASPPGSSGNTIYF.

The rearrangement joins TRBV2 to TRBJ1-1, with TRBD1 matching over 9 bases. The length of the CDR3 is 14 residues. V lost 3 bases, J lost 4 bases, and 3 bases stayed unmatched. CDR1 SNHLY and CDR2 FYNNEI come from the germline V gene. The CDR3 protein is CASSEQTGGTEAFF. DNA for the CDR3: TGTGCCAGCAGTGAGCAGACAGGGGGCACTGAAGCTTTCTTT. The whole variable domain, filled in from reference TRBV2 and TRBJ1-1, reads EPEVTQTPSHQVTQMGQEVILRCVPISNHLYFYWYRQILGQKVEFLVSFYNNEISEKSEIFDDQFSVERPDGSNFTLKIRSTKLEDSAMYFCASSEQTGGTEAFFGQGTRLTVV.

The chain carries TRBV19 and TRBJ2-2, with D possibly matching TRBD2 (5 bases). CDR3 length: 16 amino acids. The V gene's germline CDR1 is LNHDA and CDR2 SQIVND (reference sequence). Trimming removed 3 bases from V and 5 bases from J, with 16 bases in between. In nucleotides, the CDR3 is TGTGCCAGTAGTATGACTCCCCGGGGTCTGACCGGGGAGCTGTTTTTT. It specifies CASSMTPRGLTGELFF.

The chain combines TRBV12-3 or TRBV12-4 with TRBJ1-2; weak D call: TRBD1 (5 bases). Trimming took off 7 bases at V and 6 bases at J, with 12 bases between the two ends. CDR3 size: 12 residues. CDR3 bases: TGTGCCAGCATCCTCCAGGGAGATGGCTACACCTTC. Translating it yields CASILQGDGYTF.

The rearrangement uses TRBV29-1 and TRBJ2-3, with 9 bases that match TRBD2. The CDR3 has 17 amino acids. Germline V lookup: CDR1 SQVTM, CDR2 ANQGSEA. Losses at the gene ends were 6 bases for V and 0 bases for J; bases not matched to a gene: 13. The CDR3 sequence: CSVPPAASGASTDTQYF. The CDR3 nucleotides read TGCAGCGTCCCCCCGGCGGCTAGCGGGGCCAGCACAGATACGCAGTATTTT.

This clone was seen a single time. CDR3 loop: CASNQGFLAKNIQYF. The CDR3 DNA reads as TGTGCCAGTAATCAAGGGTTTTTAGCCAAAAACATTCAGTACTTC. The chain combines TRBV19 with TRBJ2-4; D is undetermined. The length of the CDR3 is 15 residues. V lost 7 bases to trimming and J lost 0 bases, with 13 bases between them. Germline V gives CDR1 LNHDA, CDR2 SQIVND (reference sequence). Drawing the rest from reference TRBV19 and TRBJ2-4, the complete variable domain is DGGITQSPKYLFRKEGQNVTLSCEQNLNHDAMYWYRQDPGQGLRLIYYSQIVNDFQKGDIAEGYSVSREKKESFPLTVTSAQKNPTAFYLCASNQGFLAKNIQYFGAGTRLSVL.

This clone was detected only once. V gene TRBV2 combines with J gene TRBJ1-1; maybe TRBD1 (6 bases). The germline gives CDR1 SNHLY, CDR2 FYNNEI. Trimming took off 7 bases at V and 11 bases at J, with 17 bases between the two ends. The CDR3 has 12 amino acids. The CDR3 DNA reads TGTGCCAGCACAGGGGCGGGGATGGCGGCTTTCTTT. Translated: CASTGAGMAAFF.

The rearrangement links TRBV5-4 to TRBJ1-4; D is unclear. The CDR3 extends over 16 amino acids. V lost 2 bases and J lost 4, with 15 bases in between. CDR1 SGHNT and CDR2 YYREEE come from the germline V gene (reference sequence). The CDR3, as DNA: TGTGCCAGCAGCTTCCCAGATGGCGGGGATAATGAAAAACTGTTTTTT. Protein sequence: CASSFPDGGDNEKLFF. Full variable domain (missing parts from reference TRBV5-4 and TRBJ1-4): ETGVTQSPTHLIKTRGQQVTLRCSSQSGHNTVSWYQQALGQGPQFIFQYYREEENGRGNFPPRFSGLQFPNYSSELNVNALELDDSALYLCASSFPDGGDNEKLFFGSGTQLSVL.

This chain joins TRBV24-1 and TRBJ2-1, with TRBD1 as a possible D gene (6 bases). The ends were cut back, 9 bases at V and 6 bases at J, with 14 bases in the middle. This CDR3 has 13 amino acids. CDR1 KGHDR and CDR2 SFDVKD come from the germline V gene. The CDR3 here is CATGATGINEQFF. The CDR3 region has the DNA TGTGCCACCGGCGCTACAGGGATCAATGAGCAGTTCTTC.

The V gene is TRBV10-1, the J gene TRBJ2-5; no definite D call. Germline-derived CDR1 and CDR2 are WNHNN and SYGVQD (reference sequence). The CDR3 contains 12 residues. The V end was cut by 0 bases, the J end by 5 bases, with 4 bases between. The CDR3 here is CASSESWETQYF. The CDR3 nucleotides read TGCGCCAGCAGTGAGTCCTGGGAGACCCAGTACTTC.

This clone was observed a few times. Distinct nucleotide sequences in the sample also encode this CDR3. The genes are TRBV12-3 or TRBV12-4 and TRBJ1-1; D not resolved. There are 12 residues in the CDR3. With 5 bases removed from V and 3 bases from J, the gap between germline ends came to 7 bases. Here the CDR3 reads CASSPGYTEAFF. As DNA, the CDR3 is TGTGCCAGCAGTCCTGGATACACTGAAGCTTTCTTT.

The CDR3 loop reads CASSDGLSTGKLFF. As DNA, the CDR3 is TGTGCCAGCAGTGACGGCTTAAGTACCGGAAAACTGTTTTTT. This sequence joins TRBV2 and TRBJ1-4, with D hard to call. This CDR3 contains 14 residues. Trimming pared 3 bases from V and 10 bases from J, leaving 15 bases between. The germline gives CDR1 SNHLY, CDR2 FYNNEI. The whole variable domain, filled in from reference TRBV2 and TRBJ1-4, reads EPEVTQTPSHQVTQMGQEVILRCVPISNHLYFYWYRQILGQKVEFLVSFYNNEISEKSEIFDDQFSVERPDGSNFTLKIRSTKLEDSAMYFCASSDGLSTGKLFFGSGTQLSVL.

This chain connects TRBV7-8 to TRBJ1-5; D is ambiguous. The CDR3 has 13 residues. Trimming left V 2 bases short and J 4 bases short, with 6 bases between. The germline CDR1 and CDR2 sequences are SGHVS and FQNEAQ. CDR3 nucleotides: TGTGCCAGCAGCTTAAGGGCAAATCAGCCCCAGCATTTT. It yields the protein CASSLRANQPQHF.

The chain carries TRBV7-3 and TRBJ1-2, with a tentative D call TRBD1 (5 bases). Germline CDR1 SGHTA, CDR2 FQGTGA. Trimming stripped 3 bases from V and 3 bases from J, with 8 bases between. The CDR3 extends over 13 amino acids. CDR3 DNA sequence: TGTGCCAGCAGCTTCGACAGAGACTATGGCTACACCTTC. Translation gives CASSFDRDYGYTF.